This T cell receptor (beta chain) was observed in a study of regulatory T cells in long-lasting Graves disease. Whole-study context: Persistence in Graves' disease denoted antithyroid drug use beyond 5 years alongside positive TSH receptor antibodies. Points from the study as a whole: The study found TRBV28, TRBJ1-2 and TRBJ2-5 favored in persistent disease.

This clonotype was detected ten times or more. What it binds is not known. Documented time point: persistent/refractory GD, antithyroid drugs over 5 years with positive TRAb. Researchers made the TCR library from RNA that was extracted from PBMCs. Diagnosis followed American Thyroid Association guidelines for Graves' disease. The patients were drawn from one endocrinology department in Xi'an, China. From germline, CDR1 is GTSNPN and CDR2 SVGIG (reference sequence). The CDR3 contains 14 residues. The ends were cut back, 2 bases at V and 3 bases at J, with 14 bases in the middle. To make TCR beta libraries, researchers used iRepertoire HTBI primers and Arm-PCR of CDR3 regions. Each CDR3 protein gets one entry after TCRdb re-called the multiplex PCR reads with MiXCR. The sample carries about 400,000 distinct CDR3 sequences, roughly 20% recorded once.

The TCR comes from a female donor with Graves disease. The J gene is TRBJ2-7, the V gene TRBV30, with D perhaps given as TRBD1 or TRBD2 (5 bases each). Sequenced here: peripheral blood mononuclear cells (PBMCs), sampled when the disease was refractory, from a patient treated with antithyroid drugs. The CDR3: CAWSWGTPGYEQYF. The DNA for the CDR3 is TGTGCCTGGAGTTGGGGGACCCCAGGCTACGAGCAGTACTTC.